These 24 T cell receptor beta chains were all obtained from the same sample, sequenced in a study of beta chain features in type 1 diabetes. The whole isolated RNA underwent reverse transcription, so sequencing captured expressed TCRB transcripts. Only in-frame clones appear in the TCRdb table, and some are missing; sequencing was by immunoSEQ multiplex PCR. Among roughly 400,000 clones listed, roughly 13% were seen once. The sample comprised naive CD4+ T cells from blood. The receptor source for this set is a man younger than 45 in good health.

As to this clone: The sample has other DNA sequences that encode this CDR3 too. This rearrangement joins TRBV29-1 to TRBJ1-1, with a possible D match to TRBD1 (6 bases). Germline V gene sequence: CDR1 SQVTM, CDR2 ANQGSEA. The CDR3 has 13 amino acids. Trimming took 7 bases from V and 0 from J, leaving 12 bases between them. This chain's CDR3 is CSAGQSMNTEAFF. The CDR3 coding sequence is TGCAGCGCTGGACAGTCTATGAACACTGAAGCTTTCTTT.

This clone was seen a handful of times. CDR3: CASSFAGVNYGYTF. DNA for the CDR3: TGTGCCAGCAGCTTTGCTGGGGTTAACTATGGCTACACCTTC. The J gene is TRBJ1-2, the V gene TRBV7-9, with D unclear. The V gene's germline CDR1 is SEHNR and CDR2 FQNEAQ (reference sequence). The CDR3 length is 14 residues. V was cut by 3 bases and J by 1 base, with 9 bases left in between.

The chain combines TRBV9 with TRBJ2-7, with D possibly TRBD1 on 5 matching bases. The length of the CDR3 is 16 residues. Germline V CDR1 and CDR2: SGDLS, YYNGEE. V was cut by 4 bases and J by 1 base, with 18 bases left in between. This CDR3 is CASSPFAIGASYEQYF. The CDR3 bases are TGTGCCAGCAGCCCCTTCGCCATTGGGGCTTCCTACGAGCAGTACTTC.

The chain couples TRBV7-2 to TRBJ1-1; D ambiguous. This CDR3 has 13 residues. Trimming removed 1 base from V and 7 bases from J, with 10 bases in between. The germline V gene has CDR1 SGHTA and CDR2 FQGNSA. The CDR3 sequence: CASSLGSEGEAFF. DNA for the CDR3: TGTGCCAGCAGCTTAGGGAGCGAGGGTGAAGCTTTCTTT. Full variable domain (remainder filled in from reference TRBV7-2 and TRBJ1-1): GAGVSQSPSNKVTEKGKDVELRCDPISGHTALYWYRQSLGQGLEFLIYFQGNSAPDKSGLPSDRFSAERTGGSVSTLTIQRTQQEDSAVYLCASSLGSEGEAFFGQGTRLTVV.

V gene TRBV6-6 combines with J gene TRBJ2-7, with D maybe TRBD1 (6 bases). Per the germline V gene, CDR1 is MNHNY and CDR2 is SVGAGI (reference sequence). The CDR3 sequence is 15 residues long. With 3 bases removed from V and 4 bases from J, the gap between germline ends came to 16 bases. The CDR3 sequence: CASSYYRDILYEQYV. The CDR3 coding sequence is TGTGCCAGCAGTTATTACCGGGACATCCTATACGAGCAGTACGTC.

The chain links TRBV28 to TRBJ1-2, with D possibly being TRBD1 (6 bases). Germline-derived CDR1 and CDR2 are MDHEN and SYDVKM. The CDR3 spans 13 residues. V was trimmed by 8 bases and J by 4 bases, leaving 14 bases between them. The CDR3, as DNA: TGTGCCAGCTCAGAAGGGGGATCCTATGGCTACACCTTC. Translation: CASSEGGSYGYTF.

The chain has TRBV21-1 and TRBJ2-7; the D call in the table, TRBD1, was not verified against the DNA. TRBV21-1 is marked as a pseudogene. There are 13 residues in the CDR3. The CDR3 region has the DNA TGTGCCAGCCGGGACAGGGGTCCCTTTGGGCAGTACTTC. Translating gives CASRDRGPFGQYF.

This clone was seen more than once but under ten times. V gene TRBV29-1 combines with J gene TRBJ2-5; no reliable D call. Germline V gives CDR1 SQVTM, CDR2 ANQGSEA. CDR3 length: 15 amino acids. With 7 bases removed from V and 2 bases from J, the gap between germline ends came to 20 bases. The CDR3 DNA sequence: TGCAGCGGCTCCAACGGAATATCCAGGCAAGAGACCCAGTACTTC. Translated: CSGSNGISRQETQYF. Full variable domain (outside the CDR3, taken from reference TRBV29-1 and TRBJ2-5): SAVISQKPSRDICQRGTSLTIQCQVDSQVTMMFWYRQQPGQSLTLIATANQGSEATYESGFVIDKFPISRPNLTFSTLTVSNMSPEDSSIYLCSGSNGISRQETQYFGPGTRLLVL.

The chain combines TRBV10-3 with TRBJ2-3, with 7 nucleotides matching TRBD1. CDR1 and CDR2 (germline): ENHRY, SYGVKD. This CDR3 spans 15 amino acids. With V trimmed by 6 bases and J by 4 bases, 10 bases remained unmatched. The CDR3 loop is CAISDRDLGSDTQYF. The CDR3 DNA is TGTGCCATCAGCGACAGGGACCTAGGGTCAGATACGCAGTATTTT.

This clone has more than one count but fewer than ten. This CDR3 is CASSAGAQETQYF. The CDR3 region has the DNA TGTGCCAGTAGTGCAGGTGCCCAAGAGACCCAGTACTTC. V and J are TRBV19 and TRBJ2-5; D gene unclear. V lost 5 bases to trimming and J lost 1 base, with 8 bases between them. Germline V gene data show CDR1 as LNHDA and CDR2 as SQIVND (reference sequence). This CDR3 has 13 residues.

The chain uses TRBV30 and TRBJ2-7; either TRBD1 or TRBD2 may supply D (5 bases each). The germline V gene has CDR1 GTSNPN and CDR2 SVGIG (reference sequence). The V end lost 2 bases, the J end lost 2 bases, and 10 bases lay between the germline ends. The CDR3 consists of 13 residues. The CDR3 here is CAWSRGETYEQYV. For the CDR3, the DNA is TGTGCCTGGAGTAGGGGAGAGACCTACGAGCAGTACGTC.

This clone was recorded a few times. The V gene is TRBV18, the J gene TRBJ2-3; no firm D call. This CDR3 comprises 13 residues. Germline CDR1 reads KGHSH; CDR2 reads LQKENI. V dropped 4 bases and J dropped 8 bases, with 13 bases sitting between them. CDR3 protein: CASSRNYAVTQYF. The CDR3 DNA reads as TGTGCCAGCTCACGGAACTATGCTGTTACGCAGTATTTT.

The chain links TRBV6-5 to TRBJ1-1; 10 bases are a match to TRBD1. CDR1 is MNHEY and CDR2 is SVGAGI in the germline V gene. The CDR3 loop spans 15 amino acids. The ends lost 6 bases at V and 10 bases at J; junction bases unmatched: 14. The DNA for the CDR3 is TGTGCCAGCAGACCCGGGACAGGGGCCACCTTCGGAGCTTTCTTT. This gives the protein CASRPGTGATFGAFF.

This sequence joins TRBV9 and TRBJ1-2; 8 bases map to TRBD1. The trim removed 1 base at V and 6 bases at J, leaving 5 bases unmatched. CDR1 is SGDLS, CDR2 YYNGEE, per germline. The CDR3 is 14 amino acids. This CDR3 reads CASSVYGQGDGYTF. In DNA form, the CDR3 reads TGTGCCAGCAGCGTATATGGACAGGGCGATGGCTACACCTTC.

This clone was observed a handful of times. The V call is TRBV30, the J call TRBJ2-6; D gene unclear. V dropped 6 bases and J dropped 2 bases, with 11 bases sitting between them. This CDR3 comprises 14 residues. CDR1 is GTSNPN and CDR2 is SVGIG in the germline V gene (reference sequence). For the CDR3, the DNA is TGTGCCTGCTCCTCGCAGCCTGGGGCCAACGTCCTGACTTTC. This codes for CACSSQPGANVLTF.

The genes are TRBV5-1 and TRBJ2-1; TRBD1 might be the D (5 bases). Germline V gives CDR1 SGHRS, CDR2 YFSETQ. Deletions cut 4 bases from V and 8 bases from J, with 13 bases between. The CDR3 runs 13 residues. The CDR3 protein is CASSQAGLDEQFF. The CDR3 DNA follows: TGCGCCAGCAGCCAAGCAGGGCTCGATGAGCAGTTCTTC.

The chain employs TRBV29-1 and TRBJ1-2; the D is unclear. Germline assignment: CDR1 SQVTM and CDR2 ANQGSEA. The CDR3 is 12 amino acids. Trimming took off 2 bases at V and 6 bases at J, with 10 bases between the two ends. CDR3 loop: CSVESRHNGYTF. The DNA of the CDR3 is TGCAGCGTTGAATCGAGACATAATGGCTACACCTTC.

This rearrangement joins TRBV11-2 to TRBJ2-3; TRBD2 matches at 12 bases. The CDR3 runs 15 residues. Germline V gives CDR1 SGHAT, CDR2 FQNNGV. Losses at the gene ends were 2 bases for V and 5 bases for J; bases not matched to a gene: 2. CDR3 sequence (DNA): TGTGCCAGCAGCTTACTAGCGGGGGGGAGAGATACGCAGTATTTT. It is translated as CASSLLAGGRDTQYF.

This clone came up a few times. This chain uses TRBV7-9 with TRBJ1-2; D remains unclear. The CDR3 loop spans 15 amino acids. The germline CDR1 and CDR2 sequences are SEHNR and FQNEAQ (reference sequence). Trimming pared 4 bases from V and 5 bases from J, leaving 17 bases between. Written as DNA, the CDR3 is TGTGCCAGCAGCTCATCCCTAGGAGGGCAATATGGCTACACCTTC. Amino acid sequence: CASSSSLGGQYGYTF.

This clone was detected only a few times. J is TRBJ1-3 and V is TRBV30; D not certain. Germline V gene lookup returns CDR1 GTSNPN and CDR2 SVGIG (reference sequence). V lost 2 bases and J lost 2, with 7 bases in between. CDR3 length equals 13 residues. The CDR3 reads CAWSSNPGNTIYF. The CDR3, as DNA: TGTGCCTGGAGTTCCAATCCTGGAAACACCATATATTTT. Supplemented by reference TRBV30 and TRBJ1-3, the full variable domain reads SQTIHQWPATLVQPVGSPLSLECTVEGTSNPNLYWYRQAAGRGLQLLFYSVGIGQISSEVPQNLSASRPQDRQFILSSKKLLLSDSGFYLCAWSSNPGNTIYFGEGSWLTVV.

This clone was seen ten or more times. The genes are TRBV14 and TRBJ2-3; 7 bases align to TRBD2. V was clipped by 2 bases and J by 5 bases; unmatched bases: 10. Germline assignment: CDR1 SGHDN and CDR2 FVKESK. This CDR3 contains 16 residues. The CDR3 region has the DNA TGTGCCAGCAGCCAAATCGGCGCGGGAGAGGTAGATACGCAGTATTTT. Translated, it gives CASSQIGAGEVDTQYF.

This clone turned up a few times. The V and J genes are TRBV7-9 and TRBJ1-4; a weak D match, TRBD1 (5 bases). Germline CDR1 reads SEHNR; CDR2 reads FQNEAQ (reference sequence). The CDR3 totals 16 residues. V lost 1 base, J lost 0 bases, and 9 bases lay in between. CDR3 residues: CASSLGRDPTNEKLFF. In DNA form, the CDR3 reads TGTGCCAGCAGCTTAGGCAGGGATCCAACTAATGAAAAACTGTTTTTT.

This clone occurred a few times. The rearrangement uses TRBV4-1 and TRBJ2-3; 8 bases are shared with TRBD2. The CDR3 has 16 amino acids. The germline gives CDR1 MGHRA, CDR2 YSYEKL. V gave up 4 bases and J gave up 5 bases; unmatched junction bases: 11. CDR3 residues: CASSPSLRGVKDTQYF. CDR3 DNA: TGCGCCAGCAGCCCGAGTCTGCGGGGGGTGAAAGATACGCAGTATTTT.

The chain uses TRBV7-8 and TRBJ2-3, with TRBD2 identical over 10 bases. Germline loops: CDR1 SGHVS, CDR2 FQNEAQ. The junction had 7 bases not matched to a gene; V was cut back by 3 bases and J by 7 bases. The CDR3 is made up of 15 amino acids. In nucleotides, the CDR3 is TGTGCCAGCAGCTTGATAGCGGGGGGACCTAATACGCAGTATTTT. Translating it yields CASSLIAGGPNTQYF.